Listed below are T cell receptor beta chains from one sample, sequenced in a study of shared clonotypes between healthy human individuals. The protocol was immunoSEQ multiplex PCR, while the TCRdb copy is restricted to in-frame clones and leaves out a portion. The sample records approximately 2.5 million clones, 80% to 95% being singletons. The sequencing input was naive CD4+ T cells from PBMCs. These receptors all come from a man between 18 and 35 years old in good health. Some clones in this sample may be carry-over from other donors' samples. CDR3s include the opening cysteine and the closing phenylalanine or tryptophan. The D gene is left open where the match is weak. Only some rows state a clone size, as once, few, many or a class for expanded clones.

abundance: .; d_gene: .; j_gene: TRBJ2-7; v_gene: TRBV28; CDR3nt: TGTGCCAGCAGTTGGCTTCCGGACAGGCAGTACTTC; CDR3aa: CASSWLPDRQYF
abundance: .; d_gene: .; j_gene: TRBJ2-1; v_gene: TRBV11-1; CDR3nt: TGTGCCAGCAGCGTTTCATCGGTTGTGAGCTCCTACAATGAGCAGTTCTTC; CDR3aa: CASSVSSVVSSYNEQFF
abundance: .; d_gene: TRBD2; j_gene: TRBJ2-1; v_gene: TRBV7-9; CDR3nt: TGTGCCAGCAGGCCTACTAGCGCCAATGAGCAGTTCTTC; CDR3aa: CASRPTSANEQFF
abundance: .; d_gene: .; j_gene: TRBJ1-2; v_gene: TRBV6-1; CDR3nt: TGTGCCAGCAAAGACAGCTATGGCTACACCTTC; CDR3aa: CASKDSYGYTF
abundance: .; d_gene: TRBD1; j_gene: TRBJ2-3; v_gene: TRBV9; CDR3nt: TGTGCCAGCAGCGTTTCCACAGGGGGTAAAGCAGATACGCAGTATTTT; CDR3aa: CASSVSTGGKADTQYF
abundance: .; d_gene: .; j_gene: TRBJ2-1; v_gene: TRBV9; CDR3nt: TGTGCCAGCAGCCTTCGCCCTAGCAATGAGCAGTTCTTC; CDR3aa: CASSLRPSNEQFF
abundance: .; d_gene: .; j_gene: TRBJ2-2; v_gene: TRBV28; CDR3nt: TGTGCCAGCACTACAATTCTCACCGGGGAGCTGTTTTTT; CDR3aa: CASTTILTGELFF
abundance: once; d_gene: TRBD2; j_gene: TRBJ2-1; v_gene: TRBV27; CDR3nt: TGTGCCAGCAGCCCCAGAACTAGCGGGAGCCACAATGAGCAGTTCTTC; CDR3aa: CASSPRTSGSHNEQFF
abundance: .; d_gene: .; j_gene: TRBJ2-3; v_gene: TRBV6-1; CDR3nt: TGTGCCAGCAGTGAAGCTAGGCGAGACTGGGCAGATACGCAGTATTTT; CDR3aa: CASSEARRDWADTQYF
abundance: .; d_gene: .; j_gene: TRBJ2-5; v_gene: TRBV5-4; CDR3nt: TGTGCCAGCAGCTCACCTGACAGCCAAGAGACCCAGTACTTC; CDR3aa: CASSSPDSQETQYF
abundance: .; d_gene: .; j_gene: TRBJ2-1; v_gene: TRBV7-9; CDR3nt: TGTGCCAGCAGCCCTCTCGAGGGCCAACTATTGTTCTTC; CDR3aa: CASSPLEGQLLFF
abundance: .; d_gene: .; j_gene: TRBJ1-2; v_gene: TRBV6-1; CDR3nt: TGTGCCAGCAGTGGAGCTCCTCATACAGGGAATTATGGCTACACCTTC; CDR3aa: CASSGAPHTGNYGYTF
abundance: .; d_gene: TRBD2; j_gene: TRBJ2-3; v_gene: TRBV19; CDR3nt: TGTGCCAGTATTGATAGCGGGAGTGGAACAGATACGCAGTATTTT; CDR3aa: CASIDSGSGTDTQYF
abundance: .; d_gene: .; j_gene: TRBJ2-1; v_gene: TRBV6-1; CDR3nt: TGTGCCAGCAGTACGGACGGCTACAATGAGCAGTTCTTC; CDR3aa: CASSTDGYNEQFF
abundance: .; d_gene: .; j_gene: TRBJ2-1; v_gene: TRBV28; CDR3nt: TGTGCCAGCAGTCGAAGGGCACTGAAGGATGAGCAGTTCTTC; CDR3aa: CASSRRALKDEQFF
abundance: once; d_gene: TRBD2; j_gene: TRBJ2-5; v_gene: TRBV15; CDR3nt: TGTGCCACCAGAAGGGGACTAGCGGGTCAAGAGACCCAGTACTTC; CDR3aa: CATRRGLAGQETQYF
abundance: .; d_gene: .; j_gene: TRBJ1-6; v_gene: TRBV30; CDR3nt: TGTGCCTGGAGTGACTCGGTTCTCATTTCACCCCTCCACTTT; CDR3aa: CAWSDSVLISPLHF
abundance: .; d_gene: .; j_gene: TRBJ2-5; v_gene: TRBV28; CDR3nt: TGTGCCAGCAGTCCCGACCAAGAGACCCAGTACTTC; CDR3aa: CASSPDQETQYF
abundance: few; d_gene: .; j_gene: TRBJ1-5; v_gene: TRBV7-9; CDR3nt: TGTGCCAGCAGCTTCACCAATCAGCCCCAGCATTTT; CDR3aa: CASSFTNQPQHF
abundance: .; d_gene: .; j_gene: TRBJ1-5; v_gene: TRBV28; CDR3nt: TGTGCCAGCAAGAGGGGGACGTATCAGCCCCAGCATTTT; CDR3aa: CASKRGTYQPQHF
abundance: .; d_gene: TRBD2; j_gene: TRBJ2-2; v_gene: TRBV30; CDR3nt: TGTGCCTGGAGGAGACTAGCGGGATCCACCGGGGAGCTGTTTTTT; CDR3aa: CAWRRLAGSTGELFF
abundance: once; d_gene: TRBD2; j_gene: TRBJ2-2; v_gene: TRBV9; CDR3nt: TGTGCCAGCAGCCCTCGGGGAGGGACCACCGGGGAGCTGTTTTTT; CDR3aa: CASSPRGGTTGELFF
abundance: .; d_gene: .; j_gene: TRBJ1-3; v_gene: TRBV15; CDR3nt: TGTGCCACCGCCTTAGGGGGGCGGGACACCATATATTTT; CDR3aa: CATALGGRDTIYF
abundance: .; d_gene: .; j_gene: TRBJ2-5; v_gene: TRBV11-2; CDR3nt: TGTGCCAGCAGCTTTAATACTGCGGGGACCCAGTACTTC; CDR3aa: CASSFNTAGTQYF
abundance: .; d_gene: .; j_gene: TRBJ2-3; v_gene: TRBV15; CDR3nt: TGTGCCACCAGCAGAGATCGGGCGAGCACAGATACGCAGTATTTT; CDR3aa: CATSRDRASTDTQYF
abundance: .; d_gene: .; j_gene: TRBJ1-1; v_gene: TRBV19; CDR3nt: TGTGCCAGTAGCCGAGGGTATGCGGCTTTCTTT; CDR3aa: CASSRGYAAFF
abundance: .; d_gene: .; j_gene: TRBJ1-2; v_gene: TRBV28; CDR3nt: TGTGCCAGCACCCCTAGGACGGATGGCTACACCTTC; CDR3aa: CASTPRTDGYTF
abundance: .; d_gene: .; j_gene: TRBJ2-1; v_gene: TRBV28; CDR3nt: TGTGCCAGCAGGGGGGGTGGGAGTCAGCATGAGCAGTTCTTC; CDR3aa: CASRGGGSQHEQFF
abundance: .; d_gene: TRBD2; j_gene: TRBJ2-7; v_gene: TRBV5-6; CDR3nt: TGTGCCAGCAGCTTCCGGACTAGGGAGGCCTACGAGCAGTACTTC; CDR3aa: CASSFRTREAYEQYF
abundance: .; d_gene: TRBD2; j_gene: TRBJ2-7; v_gene: TRBV28; CDR3nt: TGTGCCACCAACAGCGGGGGGCCAGTCTACGAGCAGTACTTC; CDR3aa: CATNSGGPVYEQYF
abundance: .; d_gene: TRBD1; j_gene: TRBJ2-7; v_gene: TRBV7-2; CDR3nt: TGTGCCAGCAGCTTAGGTGGACAGGGGAACTACGAGCAGTACTTC; CDR3aa: CASSLGGQGNYEQYF
abundance: .; d_gene: .; j_gene: TRBJ2-1; v_gene: TRBV6-5; CDR3nt: TGTGCCAGCAGTTACTCATTCTGGGGTGGCAATGAGCAGTTCTTC; CDR3aa: CASSYSFWGGNEQFF
abundance: .; d_gene: .; j_gene: TRBJ1-2; v_gene: TRBV4-1; CDR3nt: TGCGCCAGCAGCCAAGATAACTCGGGACGGCGGGGCTACACCTTC; CDR3aa: CASSQDNSGRRGYTF
abundance: .; d_gene: .; j_gene: TRBJ2-7; v_gene: TRBV28; CDR3nt: TGTGCCAGCAGTTTATTGGGGCCCTACGAGCAGTACTTC; CDR3aa: CASSLLGPYEQYF
abundance: .; d_gene: .; j_gene: TRBJ2-5; v_gene: TRBV5-4; CDR3nt: TGTGCCAGCAGCTTGGCCGCGGGCAGATACAAAGAGACCCAGTACTTC; CDR3aa: CASSLAAGRYKETQYF
abundance: .; d_gene: .; j_gene: TRBJ2-3; v_gene: TRBV6-4; CDR3nt: TGTGCCAGCAGTGACCGTCTCACAGATACGCAGTATTTT; CDR3aa: CASSDRLTDTQYF
abundance: once; d_gene: TRBD2; j_gene: TRBJ2-2; v_gene: TRBV7-9; CDR3nt: TGTGCCAGCGCCCGTCCAGGCGGGAGGGATCCGACCGGGGAGCTGTTTTTT; CDR3aa: CASARPGGRDPTGELFF
abundance: .; d_gene: .; j_gene: TRBJ1-2; v_gene: TRBV28; CDR3nt: TGTGCCAGCAGTTCCCCACGTAACCGACAGGAATATGGCTACACCTTC; CDR3aa: CASSSPRNRQEYGYTF
abundance: .; d_gene: TRBD2; j_gene: TRBJ2-5; v_gene: TRBV28; CDR3nt: TGTGCCAGCAGTTCCCCTAGCGGGAAGGGCCAAGAGACCCAGTACTTC; CDR3aa: CASSSPSGKGQETQYF
abundance: .; d_gene: .; j_gene: TRBJ1-5; v_gene: TRBV7-2; CDR3nt: TGTGCCAGCAGCCAAAGGGACAGCAATCAGCCCCAGCATTTT; CDR3aa: CASSQRDSNQPQHF
abundance: .; d_gene: .; j_gene: TRBJ1-1; v_gene: TRBV30; CDR3nt: TGTGCCTGGATAGGCGGGGGTAAGACTGAAGCTTTCTTT; CDR3aa: CAWIGGGKTEAFF
abundance: .; d_gene: .; j_gene: TRBJ1-1; v_gene: TRBV4-2; CDR3nt: TGTGCCAGCAGCCAAGCACAGGCCAACGAAGCTTTCTTT; CDR3aa: CASSQAQANEAFF
abundance: .; d_gene: .; j_gene: TRBJ1-5; v_gene: TRBV19; CDR3nt: TGTGCCAGTAAGGGGCAGGGGCGGGCTGGCAATCAGCCCCAGCATTTT; CDR3aa: CASKGQGRAGNQPQHF
abundance: .; d_gene: .; j_gene: TRBJ2-2; v_gene: TRBV18; CDR3nt: TGTGCCAGCTCACGATCGAACACCGGGGAGCTGTTTTTT; CDR3aa: CASSRSNTGELFF
abundance: .; d_gene: TRBD2; j_gene: TRBJ2-1; v_gene: TRBV5-1; CDR3nt: TGCGCCAGCAGTAATGGAATAGGACTAGCGGACAATGAGCAGTTCTTC; CDR3aa: CASSNGIGLADNEQFF
abundance: .; d_gene: TRBD1; j_gene: TRBJ2-6; v_gene: TRBV5-1; CDR3nt: TGCGCCAGCAGCCGGGACAGGGGGCGGGATAAATTACCCCTGACTTTC; CDR3aa: CASSRDRGRDKLPLTF
abundance: few; d_gene: .; j_gene: TRBJ2-7; v_gene: TRBV5-1; CDR3nt: TGCGCCAGCAGACCGGTGGGAAGCAGCTACGAGCAGTACTTC; CDR3aa: CASRPVGSSYEQYF
abundance: .; d_gene: .; j_gene: TRBJ2-7; v_gene: TRBV5-8; CDR3nt: TGTGCCAGCAGCTTGGCCTCAGGGTCCTACGAGCAGTACTTC; CDR3aa: CASSLASGSYEQYF
abundance: .; d_gene: TRBD2; j_gene: TRBJ2-1; v_gene: TRBV28; CDR3nt: TGTGCCAGCAGAACCGGAGTACTAGCGGGAGGGATCTCCTACAATGAGCAGTTCTTC; CDR3aa: CASRTGVLAGGISYNEQFF
abundance: .; d_gene: .; j_gene: TRBJ2-3; v_gene: TRBV7-2; CDR3nt: TGTGCCAGCAGCTCCGCTAGCTTTTCTAGCACAGATACGCAGTATTTT; CDR3aa: CASSSASFSSTDTQYF
abundance: .; d_gene: .; j_gene: TRBJ1-2; v_gene: TRBV5-4; CDR3nt: TGTGCCAGCAGCTTCTTGGGAGGCAGTGGCTACACCTTC; CDR3aa: CASSFLGGSGYTF
abundance: .; d_gene: TRBD2; j_gene: TRBJ2-2; v_gene: TRBV5-1; CDR3nt: TGCGCCAGCAGCTTGGATCCAGCGGGAGGGGTTACCGGGGAGCTGTTTTTT; CDR3aa: CASSLDPAGGVTGELFF